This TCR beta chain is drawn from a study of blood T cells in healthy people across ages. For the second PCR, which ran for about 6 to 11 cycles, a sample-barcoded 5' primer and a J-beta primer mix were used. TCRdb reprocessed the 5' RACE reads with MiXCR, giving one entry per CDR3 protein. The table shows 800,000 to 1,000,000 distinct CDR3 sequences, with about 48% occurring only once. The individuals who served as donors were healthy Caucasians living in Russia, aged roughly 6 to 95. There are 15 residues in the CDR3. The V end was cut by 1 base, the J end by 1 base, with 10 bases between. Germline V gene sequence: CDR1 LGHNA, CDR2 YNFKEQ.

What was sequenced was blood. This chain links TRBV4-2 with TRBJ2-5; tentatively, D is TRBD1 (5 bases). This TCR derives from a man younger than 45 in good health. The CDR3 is CASSQGIQGQETQYF. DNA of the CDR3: TGTGCCAGCAGCCAAGGAATCCAGGGCCAAGAGACCCAGTACTTC.